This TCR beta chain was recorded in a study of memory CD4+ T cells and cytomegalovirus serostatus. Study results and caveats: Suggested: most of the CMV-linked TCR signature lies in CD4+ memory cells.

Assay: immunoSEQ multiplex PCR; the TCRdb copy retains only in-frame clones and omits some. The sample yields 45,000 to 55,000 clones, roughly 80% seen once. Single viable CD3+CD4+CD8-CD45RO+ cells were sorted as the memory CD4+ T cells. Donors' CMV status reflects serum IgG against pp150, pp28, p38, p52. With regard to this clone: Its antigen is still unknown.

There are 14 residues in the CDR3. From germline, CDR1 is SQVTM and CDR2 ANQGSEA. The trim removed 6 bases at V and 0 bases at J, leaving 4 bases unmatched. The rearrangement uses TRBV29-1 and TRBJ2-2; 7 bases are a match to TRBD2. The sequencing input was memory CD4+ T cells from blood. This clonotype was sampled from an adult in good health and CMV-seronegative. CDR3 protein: CSVSRGANTGELFF. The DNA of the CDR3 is TGCAGCGTGTCCCGGGGGGCGAACACCGGGGAGCTGTTTTTT.